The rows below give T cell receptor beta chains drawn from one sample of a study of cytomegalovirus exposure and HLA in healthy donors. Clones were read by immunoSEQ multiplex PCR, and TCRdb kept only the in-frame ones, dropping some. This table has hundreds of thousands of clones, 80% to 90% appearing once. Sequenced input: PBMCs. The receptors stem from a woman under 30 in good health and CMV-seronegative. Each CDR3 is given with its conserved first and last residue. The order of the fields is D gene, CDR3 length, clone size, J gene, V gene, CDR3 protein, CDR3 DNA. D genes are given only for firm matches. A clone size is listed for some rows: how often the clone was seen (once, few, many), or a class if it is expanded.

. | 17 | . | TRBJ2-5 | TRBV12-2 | CASRLRGLAGVRETQYF | TGTGCAAGTCGCTTAAGGGGCCTAGCGGGGGTGAGAGAGACCCAGTACTTC
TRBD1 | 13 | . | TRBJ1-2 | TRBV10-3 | CAIRPTGGYGYTF | TGTGCCATCAGACCTACAGGGGGCTATGGCTACACCTTC
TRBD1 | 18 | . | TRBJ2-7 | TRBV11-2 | CASSLDWGPGQGIYEQYF | TGTGCCAGCAGCTTAGATTGGGGTCCGGGACAGGGGATCTACGAGCAGTACTTC
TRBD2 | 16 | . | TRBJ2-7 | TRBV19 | CASSKKRDWSSYEQYF | TGTGCCAGTAGTAAAAAGCGGGATTGGAGCTCCTACGAGCAGTACTTC
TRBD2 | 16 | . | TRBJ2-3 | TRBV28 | CASSFPLGGGGDTQYF | TGTGCCAGCAGTTTCCCCCTGGGCGGGGGAGGAGATACGCAGTATTTT
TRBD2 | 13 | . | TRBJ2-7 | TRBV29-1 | CSVEATSGREKYF | TGCAGCGTTGAAGCGACTAGCGGGAGAGAAAAGTACTTC
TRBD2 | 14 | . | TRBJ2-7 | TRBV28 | CASRTGGSRREQYF | TGTGCCAGCAGGACGGGGGGGAGCCGTCGCGAGCAGTACTTC
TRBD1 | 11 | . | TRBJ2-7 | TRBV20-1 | CSAGDRDEQYF | TGCAGTGCTGGCGACAGGGACGAGCAGTACTTC
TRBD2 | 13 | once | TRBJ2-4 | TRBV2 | CASSGTSVGIQYF | TGTGCCAGCAGTGGGACTAGCGTGGGCATTCAGTACTTC
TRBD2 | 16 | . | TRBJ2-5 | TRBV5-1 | CASSFGGTSGQETQYF | TGCGCCAGCAGCTTCGGGGGGACTAGCGGACAAGAGACCCAGTACTTC
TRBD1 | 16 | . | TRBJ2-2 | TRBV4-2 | CASSPTGGKGAGELFF | TGTGCCAGCAGCCCCACAGGGGGCAAAGGCGCCGGGGAGCTGTTTTTT
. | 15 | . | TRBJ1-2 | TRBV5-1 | CASSFGQGAGYGYTF | TGCGCCAGCAGCTTTGGCCAAGGTGCGGGTTATGGCTACACCTTC
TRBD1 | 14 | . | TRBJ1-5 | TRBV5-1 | CASSSGQSNQPQHF | TGCGCCAGCAGCTCGGGACAGAGCAATCAGCCCCAGCATTTT
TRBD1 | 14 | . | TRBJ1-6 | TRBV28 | CAIESGTGHSPLHF | TGTGCCATCGAGTCTGGGACAGGGCACTCACCCCTCCACTTT
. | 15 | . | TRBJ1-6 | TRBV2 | CASRNSSSYNSPLHF | TGTGCCAGCAGGAACAGTTCCTCCTATAATTCACCCCTCCACTTT
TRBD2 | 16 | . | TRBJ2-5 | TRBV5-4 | CASSLGLAGSQETQYF | TGTGCCAGCAGCTTGGGACTAGCGGGTTCGCAAGAGACCCAGTACTTC
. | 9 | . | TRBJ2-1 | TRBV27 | CASCREQFF | TGTGCCAGTTGTCGGGAGCAGTTCTTC
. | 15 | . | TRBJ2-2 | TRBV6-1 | CASRNLAINTGELFF | TGTGCCAGCAGGAATCTAGCGATCAACACCGGGGAGCTGTTTTTT
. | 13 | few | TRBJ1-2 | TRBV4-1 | CASSPLPLYGYTF | TGCGCCAGCAGCCCCCTCCCTCTCTATGGCTACACCTTC
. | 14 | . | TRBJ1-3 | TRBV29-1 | CSVADLSSGNTIYF | TGCAGCGTCGCGGACTTATCCTCTGGAAACACCATATATTTT
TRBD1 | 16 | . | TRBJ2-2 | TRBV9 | CASSAQGARNTGELFF | TGTGCCAGCAGCGCCCAGGGGGCTCGGAACACCGGGGAGCTGTTTTTT
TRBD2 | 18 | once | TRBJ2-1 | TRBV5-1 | CAIPKGLAGSKHYNEQFF | TGCGCCATCCCCAAAGGGCTAGCGGGGTCGAAACACTACAATGAGCAGTTCTTC
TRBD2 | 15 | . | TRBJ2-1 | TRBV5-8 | CATLVSGAYYNEQFF | TGTGCCACCCTCGTTAGCGGGGCTTACTACAATGAGCAGTTCTTC
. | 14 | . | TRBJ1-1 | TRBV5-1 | CASSRGLPNTEAFF | TGCGCCAGCAGCCGGGGACTTCCGAACACTGAAGCTTTCTTT
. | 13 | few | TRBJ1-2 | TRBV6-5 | CASSSSGAYGYTF | TGTGCCAGCAGTTCGTCAGGGGCCTATGGCTACACCTTC
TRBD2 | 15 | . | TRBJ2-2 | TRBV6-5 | CASIARGYGTGELFF | TGTGCCAGCATCGCGCGGGGGTATGGGACCGGGGAGCTGTTTTTT
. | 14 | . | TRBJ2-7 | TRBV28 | CASSISRRLYEQYF | TGTGCCAGCAGTATTTCTAGGAGGCTCTACGAGCAGTACTTC
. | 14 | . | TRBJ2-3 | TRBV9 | CASSVGTRTDTQYF | TGTGCCAGCAGCGTAGGCACACGCACAGATACGCAGTATTTT
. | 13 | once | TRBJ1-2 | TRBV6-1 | CASSGVSDSPETF | TGTGCCAGCAGTGGAGTATCCGACAGTCCGGAAACCTTC
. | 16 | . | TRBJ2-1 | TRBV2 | CASSLGHHSTYNEQFF | TGTGCCAGCAGCCTGGGACACCACTCAACATACAATGAGCAGTTCTTC
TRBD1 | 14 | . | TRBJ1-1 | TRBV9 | CASSAGTGGTEAFF | TGTGCCAGCAGCGCCGGGACAGGGGGGACTGAAGCTTTCTTT
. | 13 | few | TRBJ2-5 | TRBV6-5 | CASSYGAPETQYF | TGTGCCAGCAGTTACGGGGCACCAGAGACCCAGTACTTC
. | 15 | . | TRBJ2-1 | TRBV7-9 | CASRWDFKYYNEQFF | TGTGCCAGCAGATGGGACTTCAAATACTACAATGAGCAGTTCTTC
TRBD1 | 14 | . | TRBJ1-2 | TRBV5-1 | CASSFGQGASGYTF | TGCGCCAGCAGCTTTGGACAGGGGGCTTCTGGCTACACCTTC
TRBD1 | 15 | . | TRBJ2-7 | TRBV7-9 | CASSRAGTGFHEQYF | TGTGCCAGCAGCCGCGCCGGGACAGGGTTCCACGAGCAGTACTTC
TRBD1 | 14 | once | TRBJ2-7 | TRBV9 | CASSGRQGSYEQYF | TGTGCCAGCAGCGGTCGACAGGGCTCCTACGAGCAGTACTTC
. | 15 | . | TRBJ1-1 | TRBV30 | CAWSVRGVVNTEAFF | TGTGCCTGGAGTGTACGGGGGGTAGTGAACACTGAAGCTTTCTTT
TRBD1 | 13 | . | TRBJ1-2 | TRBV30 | CAWSDTGTGNGTF | TGTGCCTGGAGTGACACAGGGACAGGGAATGGGACCTTC
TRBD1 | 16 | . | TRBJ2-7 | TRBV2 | CASTGGDGDRTYEQYF | TGTGCCAGCACCGGTGGGGACGGGGACAGGACCTACGAGCAGTACTTC
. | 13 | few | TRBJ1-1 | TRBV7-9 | CASSLGGPTEAFF | TGTGCCAGCAGCTTAGGCGGTCCTACTGAAGCTTTCTTT
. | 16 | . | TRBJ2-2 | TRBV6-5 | CASSYSEGLGSGELFF | TGTGCCAGCAGTTACTCGGAGGGGTTGGGGTCCGGGGAGCTGTTTTTT
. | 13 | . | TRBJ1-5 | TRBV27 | CASSSISNQPQHF | TGTGCCAGCAGTTCCATTAGCAATCAGCCCCAGCATTTT
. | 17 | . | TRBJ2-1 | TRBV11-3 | CASSLGTSSYGYNEQFF | TGTGCCAGCAGCTTAGGGACTTCTTCGTATGGTTACAATGAGCAGTTCTTC
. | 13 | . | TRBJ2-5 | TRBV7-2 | CASSSRVGETQYF | TGTGCCAGCAGCTCCAGGGTAGGAGAGACCCAGTACTTC
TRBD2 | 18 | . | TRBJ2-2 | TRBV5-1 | CASSAGLAGGPNTGELFF | TGCGCCAGCAGCGCGGGACTAGCGGGAGGCCCGAACACCGGGGAGCTGTTTTTT
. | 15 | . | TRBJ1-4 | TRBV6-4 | CARTQETLGGEKLFF | TGTGCCAGGACACAGGAAACGCTGGGGGGTGAAAAACTGTTTTTT
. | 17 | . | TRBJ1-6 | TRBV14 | CASSQDGRVPYNSPLHF | TGTGCCAGCAGCCAAGATGGGAGGGTTCCCTATAATTCACCCCTCCACTTT
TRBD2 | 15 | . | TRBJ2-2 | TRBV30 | CAWSGRLAIPRELFF | TGTGCCTGGAGTGGAAGACTAGCGATCCCCCGGGAGCTGTTTTTT
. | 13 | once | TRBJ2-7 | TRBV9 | CASSRRGQDEQYF | TGTGCCAGCAGCCGGAGGGGGCAGGACGAGCAGTACTTC
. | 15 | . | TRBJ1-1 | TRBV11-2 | CASSPTLGGNTEAFF | TGTGCCAGCAGCCCCACGCTAGGGGGGAACACTGAAGCTTTCTTT
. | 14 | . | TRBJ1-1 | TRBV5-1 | CASSLGGPNTEAFF | TGCGCCAGCAGCTTGGGGGGGCCTAACACTGAAGCTTTCTTT
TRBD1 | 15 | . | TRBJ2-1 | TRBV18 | CASSLTGTGNNEQFF | TGTGCCAGCTCACTAACCGGGACAGGGAACAATGAGCAGTTCTTC
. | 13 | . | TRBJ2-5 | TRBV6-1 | CASSGTRGETQYF | TGTGCCAGCAGTGGGACAAGGGGGGAGACCCAGTACTTC
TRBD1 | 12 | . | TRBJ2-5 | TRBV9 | CASSTGEETQYF | TGTGCCAGCTCAACAGGGGAAGAGACCCAGTACTTC
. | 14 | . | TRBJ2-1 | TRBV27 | CASRSTRLDYEQFF | TGTGCCAGCAGGAGTACCCGACTGGACTATGAGCAGTTCTTC
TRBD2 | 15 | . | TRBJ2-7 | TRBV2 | CASTERLAGPNEQYF | TGTGCCAGCACCGAGCGACTAGCGGGTCCCAACGAGCAGTACTTC
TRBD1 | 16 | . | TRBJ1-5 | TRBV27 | CASKFTGTGIHQPQHF | TGTGCCAGCAAATTCACCGGGACAGGGATCCATCAGCCCCAGCATTTT